Presented here are 30 T cell receptor beta chains from one specimen sequenced in a study of CD8+CD57+ T cells in acquired aplastic anemia. Genomic DNA templated the TCR beta VDJ and CDR3 profiling. MiXCR was run by TCRdb on the reads, yielding one entry per CDR3 protein. The table lists some 410,000 distinct CDR3 sequences, about 70% of them singletons, with less than 4% in the top ten. Sample: sorted CD4+, CD8+, or CD8+CD57+ T cells (not recorded which) from PBMCs. The source is a human donor in good health, serving as a control.

The rearrangement uses TRBV18 and TRBJ2-2, with D possibly matching TRBD1 (6 bases). Germline lookup yields CDR1 KGHSH and CDR2 LQKENI. CDR3 size: 14 residues. Trimming took 3 bases from V and 2 from J, leaving 7 bases between them. In DNA, the CDR3 is TGTGCCAGCTCACCGACAGGAAACACCGGGGAGCTGTTTTTT. Residues: CASSPTGNTGELFF.

The V call is TRBV12-3 or TRBV12-4, the J call TRBJ2-5; 7 bases are shared with TRBD1. Losses at the gene ends were 9 bases for V and 1 base for J; bases not matched to a gene: 20. This CDR3 contains 18 residues. This chain's CDR3 is CASQPLTGKGVSQETQYF. Here the CDR3 DNA reads TGTGCCAGTCAACCTCTGACAGGGAAAGGTGTCAGCCAAGAGACCCAGTACTTC.

A word on this clonotype: Mismatch with germline at one junction end may stem from a read error. The J gene is TRBJ2-7, the V gene TRBV6-1; tentatively, D is TRBD2 (5 bases). The CDR3 has 15 residues. Germline CDR1 is MNHNS and CDR2 is SASEGT. CDR3: CASFMGGEGTYEQYF. The CDR3 DNA follows: TGCGCCAGCTTTATGGGCGGAGAGGGAACCTACGAGCAGTACTTC.

Note on this clonotype: This may be a read error, as it is one base from a much larger clone. The chain uses TRBV12-3 or TRBV12-4 and TRBJ2-7, with TRBD1 matching over 7 bases. With 6 bases clipped from V and 6 bases from J, the junction kept 8 bases outside the gene matches. The CDR3 sequence is 13 residues long. Here the CDR3 reads CASSSTGVVEQYF. CDR3 DNA: TGTGCCAGCAGCTCAACAGGGGTCGTCGAGCAGTACTTC.

The rearrangement joins TRBV2 to TRBJ2-7; TRBD1 matches at 7 bases. The germline CDR1 and CDR2 sequences are SNHLY and FYNNEI. V dropped 6 bases and J dropped 0; count of bases not matched to a gene: 8. This CDR3 has 15 amino acids. The chain's CDR3 is CASRPTGQRSYEQYF. The CDR3 DNA sequence: TGTGCCAGCAGACCGACAGGGCAGCGCTCCTACGAGCAGTACTTC.

This clonotype showed up many times. The rearrangement links TRBV12-3 or TRBV12-4 to TRBJ2-7; D unclear. V was clipped by 3 bases and J by 7 bases, with 10 bases between them. The CDR3 has 12 amino acids. The CDR3 here is CASSFVPREQYF. CDR3 bases: TGTGCCAGCAGTTTTGTACCCCGGGAGCAGTACTTC.

The table lists this clonotype with many counts. This chain joins TRBV7-2 and TRBJ2-5, with D possibly TRBD1 on 5 matching bases. V was trimmed by 1 base and J by 0 bases, leaving 12 bases between them. CDR3 length: 16 amino acids. In germline, CDR1 is SGHTA, CDR2 FQGNSA. The chain's CDR3 is CASSLGVGAHQETQYF. CDR3 sequence (DNA): TGTGCCAGCAGCTTAGGGGTAGGGGCTCACCAAGAGACCCAGTACTTC.

About this clonotype: At one end the junction does not follow the germline gene, possibly because of a read error. This rearrangement joins TRBV6-1 to TRBJ1-4; D may be TRBD1 (5 bases). CDR1 is MNHNS, CDR2 SASEGT, per germline. The CDR3 sequence is 15 residues long. The CDR3 spells CASSERQGTNEKLFF. Written as DNA, the CDR3 is TGTGCCAGCAGTGAGAGGCAGGGAACTAATGAAAAGCTGTTTTTT.

The chain has TRBV12-3 or TRBV12-4 and TRBJ2-3; 10 nucleotides match TRBD1. The CDR3 is 14 amino acids. The ends lost 5 bases at V and 5 bases at J; junction bases unmatched: 4. DNA of the CDR3: TGTGCCAGCAGTGGAGGACAGGGGGGAGATACGCAGTATTTT. It specifies CASSGGQGGDTQYF.

This clonotype was recorded once. J is TRBJ1-5 and V is TRBV20-1; possibly TRBD1 for D (6 bases). CDR3 length: 14 amino acids. From germline, CDR1 is DFQATT and CDR2 SNEGSKA (reference sequence). V dropped 2 bases and J dropped 6 bases, with 14 bases sitting between them. DNA of the CDR3: TGCAGTGCTAGATATCAACAGGGCAGTCAGCCCCAGCATTTT. This sequence encodes CSARYQQGSQPQHF.

This rearrangement joins TRBV14 to TRBJ2-7; D not resolved. Germline lookup yields CDR1 SGHDN and CDR2 FVKESK. Trimming removed 1 base from V and 6 bases from J, with 7 bases in between. The CDR3 spans 12 residues. The CDR3 loop reads CASSQARIEQYF. CDR3 nucleotides: TGTGCCAGCAGCCAAGCTAGAATCGAGCAGTACTTC.

A remark on this clonotype: The junction departs from the called germline gene at one end, perhaps through a read error. The CDR3 DNA is TGTGCCAGCAGTCCCGTACAGGGGTCGAGCAGGGGGCTCCAGCAGTACTTC. This translates into CASSPVQGSSRGLQQYF. The chain is built from TRBV5-1 and TRBJ2-7, with 8 bases that match TRBD1. This CDR3 spans 17 amino acids. Germline CDR1 SGHRS, CDR2 YFSETQ.

This clonotype was seen just once. J is TRBJ1-3 and V is TRBV5-1, with D uncertain. Germline CDR1 and CDR2: SGHRS and YFSETQ. Trimming cost V 4 bases and J 6 bases, with 17 bases left between them. CDR3 size: 15 residues. The CDR3 loop is CASSLEGERENTIYF. The DNA for the CDR3 is TGCGCCAGCAGCCTGGAGGGTGAAAGGGAAAACACCATATATTTT.

Notes on this clonotype: At one of its ends the junction is not consistent with the germline gene, which may arise from a read error. The chain employs TRBV7-3 and TRBJ1-2; D is unclear. Germline-derived CDR1 and CDR2 are SGHTA and FQGTGA. CDR3 length equals 12 residues. CDR3 bases: TGTGCCAGCAGCCTGGGCAACTATGCCTACACCTTC. Translation gives CASSLGNYAYTF.

Many counts were recorded for this clonotype. The J gene is TRBJ2-3, the V gene TRBV12-3 or TRBV12-4; 7 nucleotides line up with TRBD1. J lost 3 bases, V lost 4 bases, and 1 base had no gene match. The CDR3 consists of 13 residues. CDR3 DNA sequence: TGTGCCAGCAGTTCGACAGGGACAGATACGCAGTATTTT. Translation: CASSSTGTDTQYF.

The V and J genes are TRBV5-4 and TRBJ1-5; TRBD1 agrees at 8 bases. Per germline, CDR1 SGHNT and CDR2 YYREEE (reference sequence). J lost 5 bases, V lost 0 bases, and 4 bases had no gene match. This CDR3 is 15 amino acids long. Written as DNA, the CDR3 is TGTGCCAGCAGCTTGGCAGGGGGCCACGATCAGCCCCAGCATTTT. Translating gives CASSLAGGHDQPQHF.

This clonotype was seen more than once but under ten times. The V call is TRBV2, the J call TRBJ2-3; D unclear. Germline CDR1 reads SNHLY; CDR2 reads FYNNEI. V was pared by 6 bases and J by 0 bases, with 16 bases between. The CDR3 spans 16 residues. The CDR3: CASSASLGTSTDTQYF. The CDR3 DNA reads TGTGCCAGCAGCGCCAGTTTGGGAACTAGCACAGATACGCAGTATTTT.

To note about this clonotype: One junction end does not reproduce the germline sequence, and a read error may be involved. The DNA of the CDR3 is TGCGCCAGCAGCCAGGAATACGAGCAGTACTTC. Its translation is CASSQEYEQYF. This chain links TRBV5-6 with TRBJ2-7; D is unclear. CDR1 SGHDT and CDR2 YYEEEE come from the germline V gene. CDR3 length: 11 residues. Filled out from reference TRBV5-6 and TRBJ2-7, the complete variable domain reads DAGVTQSPTHLIKTRGQQVTLRCSPKSGHDTVSWYQQALGQGPQFIFQYYEEEERQRGNFPDRFSGHQFPNYSSELNVNALLLGDSALYLCASSQEYEQYFGPGTRLTVT.

This clonotype occurred many times. The CDR3 loop reads CASGLLLLGGELFF. CDR3 bases: TGTGCTAGTGGTTTGTTACTTCTTGGCGGGGAGCTGTTTTTT. This chain joins TRBV12-5 and TRBJ2-2; D not resolved. Germline V gene lookup returns CDR1 LGHNT and CDR2 FRNRAP. V lost 2 bases to trimming and J lost 7 bases, with 11 bases between them. The CDR3 consists of 14 residues.

This clonotype was detected many times. This chain connects TRBV7-4 to TRBJ1-5, with a weak D call TRBD1 (5 bases). From germline, CDR1 is SGHVT and CDR2 SQSDAQ. Trimming left V 1 base short and J 6 bases short, with 10 bases between. The length of the CDR3 is 14 residues. The CDR3 bases are TGTGCCAGCAGCTTAGGACGGGGGATTCAGCCCCAGCATTTT. Its protein is CASSLGRGIQPQHF.

In its sample, this clonotype was seen many times. The gene calls are TRBV20-1 and TRBJ1-2, with a possible D match to TRBD1 (6 bases). V gave up 4 bases and J gave up 7 bases, with 19 bases separating them. The CDR3 spans 14 residues. The germline V gene encodes CDR1 DFQATT and CDR2 SNEGSKA (reference sequence). In DNA form, the CDR3 reads TGCAGTGCTACGTACCTACAGGGAGCGATTGGCTACACCTTC. Its translation is CSATYLQGAIGYTF.

V is TRBV7-9 and J is TRBJ2-7, with 10 bases that match TRBD2. V was clipped by 4 bases and J by 5 bases; unmatched bases: 8. Germline values: CDR1 SEHNR, CDR2 FQNEAQ (reference sequence). This CDR3 comprises 15 residues. The CDR3 reads CASSSRLAGDDEQYF. The DNA for the CDR3 is TGTGCCAGCAGCTCCCGGCTAGCGGGGGATGACGAGCAGTACTTC.

This chain connects TRBV7-2 to TRBJ1-1; no firm D call. V lost 1 base, J lost 5 bases, and 8 bases lay in between. The CDR3 covers 13 residues. Germline V gene lookup returns CDR1 SGHTA and CDR2 FQGNSA. CDR3 nucleotide sequence: TGTGCCAGCAGCTTAGAGGTGATAACTGAAGCTTTCTTT. This gives the protein CASSLEVITEAFF.

In its sample, this clonotype was seen many times. The rearrangement joins TRBV20-1 to TRBJ1-4; no clear D. The V end was cut by 3 bases, the J end by 5 bases, with 13 bases between. The CDR3 runs 14 residues. Per the germline V gene, CDR1 is DFQATT and CDR2 is SNEGSKA (reference sequence). The CDR3 here is CSARTLWGNEKLFF. In DNA, the CDR3 is TGCAGTGCTAGGACATTGTGGGGAAATGAAAAACTGTTTTTT.

Concerning this clonotype: A much larger clone lies a single base off, so this may be a read error. The CDR3 sequence is CSAMDDRGLGSTIYF. The CDR3 DNA sequence: TGCAGTGCAATGGACGACAGGGGGCTAGGAAGCACCATATATTTT. The V call is TRBV20-1, the J call TRBJ1-3; 10 bases match TRBD1. CDR1 is DFQATT and CDR2 is SNEGSKA in the germline V gene (reference sequence). The CDR3 loop spans 15 amino acids.

Many counts were recorded for this clonotype. The V call is TRBV11-2, the J call TRBJ1-3; possible D gene TRBD1, 5 bases. This CDR3 has 14 residues. With 5 bases removed from V and 4 bases from J, the gap between germline ends came to 12 bases. Per germline, CDR1 SGHAT and CDR2 FQNNGV. CDR3 DNA: TGTGCCAGCAGCCTAGGGGCAGGGGGAAACACCATATATTTT. Protein sequence: CASSLGAGGNTIYF.

As for this clonotype: The CDR3 ends on some other residue instead of the conserved phenylalanine or tryptophan, so this is likely a read error. This rearrangement joins TRBV7-3 to TRBJ1-2; D is unclear. This CDR3 is built from 12 residues. Per germline, CDR1 SGHTA and CDR2 FQGTGA. V was clipped by 9 bases and J by 8 bases, with 16 bases between them. CDR3 sequence: CASTQLDTGYTY. CDR3 DNA: TGTGCCAGTACCCAGCTAGATACAGGCTACACCTAC.

This clonotype appeared once. The CDR3 does not close with the conserved phenylalanine or tryptophan, likely indicating a read error. The DNA is left out, because the CDR3 cannot be placed on it with certainty; the CDR3 is given as TCRdb lists it. The chain has TRBV7-2 and TRBJ2-5; the table gives TRBD1 as D, unverified against the DNA. Counting both end residues, the CDR3 totals 14 amino acids. The germline V gene encodes CDR1 SGHTA and CDR2 FQGNSA. The chain's CDR3 is CASSMIRGLSGNTI.

J is TRBJ2-7 and V is TRBV7-2; the D gene is possibly TRBD2 (6 bases). The V gene lost 1 base and the J gene lost 3 bases, with 13 bases spanning the gap. The CDR3 sequence is 15 residues long. Germline V CDR1 and CDR2: SGHTA, FQGNSA. The chain's CDR3 is CASSLERVAVYEQYF. The CDR3 nucleotides are TGTGCCAGCAGCTTAGAACGGGTAGCGGTCTACGAGCAGTACTTC.

The chain joins TRBV20-1 to TRBJ1-5, with 8 bases lining up with TRBD1. J lost 9 bases, V lost 4 bases, and 14 bases had no gene match. The CDR3 spans 15 residues. Germline V gene data show CDR1 as DFQATT and CDR2 as SNEGSKA (reference sequence). CDR3 bases: TGCAGTGCTACCTTTGGACAGGGCCCATCTTGGCCCCAGCATTTT. It codes for CSATFGQGPSWPQHF.